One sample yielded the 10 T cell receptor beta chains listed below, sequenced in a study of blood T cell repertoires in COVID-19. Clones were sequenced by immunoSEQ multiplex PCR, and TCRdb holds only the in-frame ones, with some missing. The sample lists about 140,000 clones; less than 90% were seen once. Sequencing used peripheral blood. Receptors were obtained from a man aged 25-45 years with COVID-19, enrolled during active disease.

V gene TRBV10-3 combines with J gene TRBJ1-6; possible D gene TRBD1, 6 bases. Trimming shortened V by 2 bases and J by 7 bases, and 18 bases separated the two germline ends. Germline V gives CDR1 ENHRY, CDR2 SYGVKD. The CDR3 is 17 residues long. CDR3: CAISERNVRTENSPLHF. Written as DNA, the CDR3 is TGTGCCATCAGTGAGCGGAACGTACGGACAGAGAATTCACCCCTCCACTTT.

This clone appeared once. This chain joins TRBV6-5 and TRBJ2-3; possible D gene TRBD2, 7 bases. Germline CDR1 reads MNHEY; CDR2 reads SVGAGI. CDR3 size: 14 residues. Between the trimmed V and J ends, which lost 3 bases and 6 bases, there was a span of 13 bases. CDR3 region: CASSYAKGGDTQYF. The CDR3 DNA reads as TGTGCCAGCAGTTATGCTAAGGGGGGGGATACGCAGTATTTT.

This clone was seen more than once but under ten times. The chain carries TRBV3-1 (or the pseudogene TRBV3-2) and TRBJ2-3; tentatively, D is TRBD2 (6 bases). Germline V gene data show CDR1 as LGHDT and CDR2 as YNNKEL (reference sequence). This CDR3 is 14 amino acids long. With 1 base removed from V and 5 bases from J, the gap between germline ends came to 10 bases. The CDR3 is CASSQAGAEDTQYF. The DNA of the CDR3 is TGTGCCAGCAGCCAAGCGGGAGCGGAAGATACGCAGTATTTT.

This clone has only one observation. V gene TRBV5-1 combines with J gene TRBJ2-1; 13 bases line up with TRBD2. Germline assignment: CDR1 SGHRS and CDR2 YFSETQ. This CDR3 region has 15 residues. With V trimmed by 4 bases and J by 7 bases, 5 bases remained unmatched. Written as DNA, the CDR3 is TGCGCCAGCAGCGGGACTAGCGGGAAGGGGAATGAGCAGTTCTTC. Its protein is CASSGTSGKGNEQFF.

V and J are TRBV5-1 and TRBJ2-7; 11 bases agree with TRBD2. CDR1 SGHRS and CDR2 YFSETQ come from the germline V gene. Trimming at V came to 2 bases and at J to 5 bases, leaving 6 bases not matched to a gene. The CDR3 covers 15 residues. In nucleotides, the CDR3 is TGCGCCAGCAGCTTCCTCGGGACTAGCGGAGACGAGCAGTACTTC. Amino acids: CASSFLGTSGDEQYF.

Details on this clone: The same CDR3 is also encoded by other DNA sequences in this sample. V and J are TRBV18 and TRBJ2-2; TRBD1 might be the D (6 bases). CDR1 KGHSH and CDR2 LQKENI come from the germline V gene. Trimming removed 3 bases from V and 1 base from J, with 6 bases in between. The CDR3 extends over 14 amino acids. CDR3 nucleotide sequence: TGTGCCAGCTCACCGACAGGGAACACCGGGGAGCTGTTTTTT. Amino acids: CASSPTGNTGELFF.

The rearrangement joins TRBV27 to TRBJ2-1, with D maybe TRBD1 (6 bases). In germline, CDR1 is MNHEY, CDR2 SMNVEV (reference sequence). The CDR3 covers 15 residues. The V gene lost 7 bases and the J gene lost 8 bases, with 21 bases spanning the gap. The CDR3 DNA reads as TGTGCCAGCACCCGGCCCCCGACAGGAACTTATGAGCAGTTCTTC. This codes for CASTRPPTGTYEQFF.

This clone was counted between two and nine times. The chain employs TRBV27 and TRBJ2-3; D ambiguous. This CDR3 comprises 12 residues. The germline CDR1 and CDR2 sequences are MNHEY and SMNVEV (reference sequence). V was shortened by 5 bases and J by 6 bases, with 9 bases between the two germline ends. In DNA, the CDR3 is TGTGCCAGCAGTAGCAGGTCGGATACGCAGTATTTT. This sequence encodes CASSSRSDTQYF.

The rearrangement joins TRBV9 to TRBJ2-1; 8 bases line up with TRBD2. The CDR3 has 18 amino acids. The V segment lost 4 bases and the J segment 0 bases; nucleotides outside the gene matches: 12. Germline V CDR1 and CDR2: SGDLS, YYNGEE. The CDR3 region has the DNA TGTGCCAGCAGCCACGGGTGGGCTAGCGGGCGCTCCTACAATGAGCAGTTCTTC. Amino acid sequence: CASSHGWASGRSYNEQFF.

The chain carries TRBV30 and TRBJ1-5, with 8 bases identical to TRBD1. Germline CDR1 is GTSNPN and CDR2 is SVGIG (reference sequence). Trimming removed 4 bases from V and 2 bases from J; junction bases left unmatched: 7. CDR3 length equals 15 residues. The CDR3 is CAWTRQGPRNQPQHF. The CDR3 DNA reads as TGTGCCTGGACCAGACAGGGGCCACGCAATCAGCCCCAGCATTTT.